A selection of T cell receptor beta chains follows, all from one sample in a study of blood T cell repertoires in COVID-19. Only in-frame clones appear in the TCRdb table, and some are missing; sequencing was by immunoSEQ multiplex PCR. The sample shows about 380,000 clones, roughly 87% of them seen only once. The sequenced sample was PBMCs or T cells enriched from blood (not recorded which). The origin of the receptors is a woman in her 30s who had recovered from COVID-19. Each CDR3 is given with its conserved first and last residue. Each record gives: D gene, J gene, V gene, clone size, CDR3 protein, CDR3 DNA. The D gene is left open where the match is weak. For some rows the clone size is stated as once, few or many, or as a class when expanded; others skip it.

TRBD1 TRBJ1-5 TRBV15 few CATSRDQGQGRQPQHF TGTGCCACCAGCAGAGATCAAGGACAGGGAAGGCAGCCCCAGCATTTT
- TRBJ2-7 TRBV20-1 - CSASNRGHEQYF TGCAGTGCTAGTAATAGAGGGCACGAGCAGTACTTC
TRBD1 TRBJ1-1 TRBV6-2/TRBV6-3 - CASSLTGTGWGDAFF TGTGCCAGCAGTCTCACCGGGACAGGGTGGGGAGACGCTTTCTTT
- TRBJ1-4 TRBV5-8 - CASSSPGHVQEKLFF TGTGCCAGCAGCAGTCCGGGACACGTTCAGGAAAAACTGTTTTTT
- TRBJ2-5 TRBV5-1 - CASSLGRTQETQYF TGCGCCAGCAGCTTGGGGCGGACACAAGAGACCCAGTACTTC
- TRBJ1-2 TRBV7-9 - CASSLAFLKTSDSNYGYTF TGTGCCAGCAGCTTAGCGTTTTTGAAGACATCGGACTCTAACTATGGCTACACCTTC
TRBD1 TRBJ1-2 TRBV5-4 - CASRVSGGKDDYTF TGTGCCAGCAGGGTCTCAGGGGGAAAAGATGACTACACCTTC
- TRBJ2-7 TRBV2 - CASVMTEIDEQYF TGTGCCAGCGTAATGACAGAAATCGACGAGCAGTACTTC
- TRBJ1-5 TRBV4-1 - CASSLWAVDGNQPQHF TGCGCCAGCAGCCTCTGGGCCGTGGATGGCAATCAGCCCCAGCATTTT
- TRBJ1-4 TRBV2 - CASNLREGWSTNEKLFF TGTGCCAGCAATCTCAGGGAGGGATGGTCGACTAATGAAAAACTGTTTTTT
- TRBJ2-7 TRBV6-1 - CASREGLLYEQYF TGTGCCAGCAGGGAAGGACTACTCTACGAGCAGTACTTC
- TRBJ2-1 TRBV19 - CASSIEQGGNEQFF TGTGCCAGTAGTATAGAACAGGGAGGGAATGAGCAGTTCTTC
- TRBJ1-3 TRBV28 - CASTPHRAGNTIYF TGTGCCAGCACCCCGCACAGGGCTGGAAACACCATATATTTT
TRBD2 TRBJ2-7 TRBV5-1 - CASSWTLTSGSNEQYF TGCGCCAGCAGCTGGACACTGACTAGCGGGAGTAACGAGCAGTACTTC
- TRBJ1-5 TRBV15 - CATSRDPHSNSNQPQHF TGTGCCACCAGCAGAGATCCACACAGTAATAGCAATCAGCCCCAGCATTTT
TRBD1 TRBJ1-3 TRBV5-1 - CASQDRVGNTIYF TGCGCCAGCCAGGACAGGGTTGGAAACACCATATATTTT
- TRBJ1-1 TRBV5-1 - CASSPGAGGENTEAFF TGCGCCAGCAGCCCCGGGGCGGGGGGAGAGAACACTGAAGCTTTCTTT
TRBD1 TRBJ1-2 TRBV10-3 - CAISEQGAGYTF TGTGCCATCAGTGAACAGGGGGCTGGCTACACCTTC
- TRBJ2-1 TRBV29-1 - CSVDVSALYNEQFF TGCAGCGTTGACGTCTCAGCGCTGTACAATGAGCAGTTCTTC
TRBD1 TRBJ1-4 TRBV19 - CASSFRTGTYEKLFF TGTGCCAGTAGTTTCAGGACAGGGACTTACGAAAAACTGTTTTTT
- TRBJ1-6 TRBV6-1 - CASSENGQNSPLHF TGTGCCAGCAGTGAAAATGGACAGAATTCACCCCTCCACTTT
- TRBJ1-5 TRBV28 - CASRPGGVNQPQHF TGTGCCAGCAGACCCGGGGGGGTCAATCAGCCCCAGCATTTT
- TRBJ1-2 TRBV2 once CASSGGRDYGYTF TGTGCCAGCAGTGGTGGCAGGGACTATGGCTACACCTTC
TRBD1 TRBJ1-1 TRBV7-9 - CASSLPLSTGGAGTEAFF TGTGCCAGCAGCTTGCCCCTTTCCACAGGGGGCGCTGGCACTGAAGCTTTCTTT
- TRBJ1-4 TRBV19 few CASSTTGSNNEKLFF TGTGCCAGTAGTACTACCGGGAGCAATAATGAAAAACTGTTTTTT
TRBD2 TRBJ2-2 TRBV5-6 - CASSPRLAGHTGELFF TGTGCCAGCAGCCCAAGACTAGCGGGACACACCGGGGAGCTGTTTTTT
- TRBJ2-7 TRBV6-5 - CASRLTVTYEQYF TGTGCCAGCAGGTTGACAGTTACCTACGAGCAGTACTTC
- TRBJ2-7 TRBV12-3/TRBV12-4 once CASSQQYEQYF TGTGCCAGCAGCCAACAGTACGAGCAGTACTTC
TRBD2 TRBJ2-1 TRBV28 - CASSSLAGAYNEQFF TGTGCCAGCAGTTCACTAGCGGGAGCCTACAATGAGCAGTTCTTC
- TRBJ1-6 TRBV5-6 - CASSSGQKNSPLHF TGTGCCAGCAGCTCGGGACAAAAAAATTCACCCCTCCACTTT
TRBD2 TRBJ2-1 TRBV5-1 - CASSLDVGGNYNEQFF TGCGCCAGCAGCTTGGATGTCGGGGGGAACTACAATGAGCAGTTCTTC
TRBD1 TRBJ2-5 TRBV5-1 - CASSPGTGEETQYF TGCGCCAGCAGCCCAGGGACAGGGGAAGAGACCCAGTACTTC
TRBD2 TRBJ2-1 TRBV2 few CASSDGVVISGAQEFF TGTGCCAGCAGTGACGGGGTCGTAATAAGCGGGGCTCAGGAGTTCTTC
TRBD2 TRBJ2-7 TRBV24-1 once CATSDGRSHSGGLSYEQYF TGTGCCACCAGTGATGGGCGGAGCCATAGCGGGGGACTCTCCTACGAGCAGTACTTC
TRBD1 TRBJ2-2 TRBV9 - CASSAPGQSANTGELFF TGTGCCAGCAGCGCCCCGGGACAGTCTGCGAACACCGGGGAGCTGTTTTTT
TRBD1 TRBJ2-2 TRBV2 - CASTGTGGSTGELFF TGTGCCAGCACGGGGACAGGGGGTTCCACCGGGGAGCTGTTTTTT
TRBD1 TRBJ1-1 TRBV2 once CASRRTGAEAFF TGTGCCAGCAGACGGACAGGGGCGGAAGCTTTCTTT
TRBD1 TRBJ2-1 TRBV5-1 - CASSHNPGGAVGNEQFF TGCGCCAGCAGCCATAACCCAGGGGGCGCGGTAGGCAATGAGCAGTTCTTC
TRBD2 TRBJ2-1 TRBV5-1 once CASSLAILAGPLDEQFF TGCGCCAGCAGCTTGGCCATACTAGCGGGCCCTTTAGATGAGCAGTTCTTC
TRBD1 TRBJ2-1 TRBV5-1 once CASSFGTGLYNEQFF TGCGCCAGCAGCTTCGGGACAGGGCTCTACAATGAGCAGTTCTTC
TRBD2 TRBJ2-1 TRBV11-2 many CASSLETSGNYNEQFF TGTGCCAGCAGCTTGGAGACTAGCGGAAACTACAATGAGCAGTTCTTC
- TRBJ1-2 TRBV19 - CASSITIQGAQYGYTF TGTGCCAGTAGTATAACAATACAGGGCGCTCAGTATGGCTACACCTTC
TRBD2 TRBJ2-5 TRBV28 - CASSLGGTTKTQYF TGTGCCAGCAGTTTGGGAGGGACTACAAAGACCCAGTACTTC
- TRBJ1-2 TRBV28 - CASSSAGNYGYTF TGTGCCAGCAGCTCAGCGGGGAACTATGGCTACACCTTC
- TRBJ1-2 TRBV11-2 - CASSLDLRGTSYGYTF TGTGCCAGCAGCTTAGATCTAAGGGGCACCTCCTATGGCTACACCTTC